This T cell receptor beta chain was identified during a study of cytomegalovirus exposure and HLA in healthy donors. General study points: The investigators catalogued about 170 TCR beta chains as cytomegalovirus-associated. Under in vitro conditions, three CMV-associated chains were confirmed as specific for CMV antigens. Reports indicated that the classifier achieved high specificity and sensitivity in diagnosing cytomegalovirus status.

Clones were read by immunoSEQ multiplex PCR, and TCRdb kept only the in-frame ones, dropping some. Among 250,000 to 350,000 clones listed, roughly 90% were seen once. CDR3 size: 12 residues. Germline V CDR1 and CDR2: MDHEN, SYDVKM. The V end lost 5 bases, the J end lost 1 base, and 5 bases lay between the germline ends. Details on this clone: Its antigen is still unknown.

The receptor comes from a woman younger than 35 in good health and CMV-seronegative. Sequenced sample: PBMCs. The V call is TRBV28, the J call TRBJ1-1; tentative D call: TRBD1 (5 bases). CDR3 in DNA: TGTGCCAGCAGTCAGGGGAACACTGAAGCTTTCTTT. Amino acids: CASSQGNTEAFF. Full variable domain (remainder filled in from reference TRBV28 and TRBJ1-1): DVKVTQSSRYLVKRTGEKVFLECVQDMDHENMFWYRQDPGLGLRLIYFSYDVKMKEKGDIPEGYSVSREKKERFSLILESASTNQTSMYLCASSQGNTEAFFGQGTRLTVV.